The 24 T cell receptor beta chains presented below share a single source sample, sequenced in a study of T cell responses to AZD1222 COVID-19 vaccine. TCRdb's table, derived via immunoSEQ multiplex PCR, lists solely in-frame clones and lacks some. The data show about 130,000 clones, with more than 80% seen just once and 4.2% held by the top ten. This sample comprised peripheral blood, obtained on day 0 of AZD1222 vaccination. These receptors all stem from an adult in good health.

The V gene is TRBV28, the J gene TRBJ1-2; TRBD1 might be the D (6 bases). The CDR3 is 16 amino acids. The V gene's germline CDR1 is MDHEN and CDR2 SYDVKM. The V end lost 7 bases, the J end lost 4 bases, and 22 bases lay between the germline ends. The CDR3 nucleotides are TGTGCCAGCATCACGGGGGGGGAACAGGGTATCTATGGCTACACCTTC. It yields the protein CASITGGEQGIYGYTF.

The chain couples TRBV27 to TRBJ1-2; D might be TRBD1 (5 bases). CDR3 size: 16 residues. V gave up 7 bases and J gave up 4 bases, with 22 bases separating them. Germline CDR1 MNHEY, CDR2 SMNVEV (reference sequence). CDR3 sequence: CASTPTFPGQRYGYTF. The CDR3 coding sequence is TGTGCCAGCACCCCTACCTTTCCGGGGCAGCGCTATGGCTACACCTTC.

V is TRBV28 and J is TRBJ1-1; D perhaps matches TRBD1 (6 bases). This CDR3 comprises 14 residues. V lost 3 bases and J 4 bases, leaving 12 bases between the germline ends. The germline gives CDR1 MDHEN, CDR2 SYDVKM. CDR3 sequence reads: CASSLGGDGTEAFF. DNA of the CDR3: TGTGCCAGCAGTTTGGGGGGCGATGGCACTGAAGCTTTCTTT.

V is TRBV16 and J is TRBJ1-2; D remains ambiguous. Trimming pared 1 base from V and 9 bases from J, leaving 27 bases between. CDR1 is KGHSY and CDR2 is FQNENV in the germline V gene. The CDR3 runs to 18 residues. CDR3 residues: CASSQWSRVGYPTISYTF. The CDR3 DNA reads as TGTGCCAGCAGCCAATGGTCTAGAGTGGGGTACCCGACTATTAGCTACACCTTC.

The genes are TRBV19 and TRBJ2-2, with D uncertain. The CDR3 has 13 amino acids. Germline V gene lookup returns CDR1 LNHDA and CDR2 SQIVND (reference sequence). The ends were cut back, 5 bases at V and 5 bases at J, with 9 bases in the middle. The DNA for the CDR3 is TGTGCCAGTAGTCAGGTTATAACCGGGGAGCTGTTTTTT. Residues: CASSQVITGELFF.

The chain combines TRBV5-6 with TRBJ2-1, with D uncertain. Germline V gene data show CDR1 as SGHDT and CDR2 as YYEEEE. Trimming took 4 bases from V and 4 from J, leaving 12 bases between them. This CDR3 is built from 14 residues. This CDR3 is CASSPSAKYNEQFF. In nucleotides, the CDR3 is TGTGCCAGCAGCCCCTCGGCAAAATACAATGAGCAGTTCTTC.

The rearrangement uses TRBV28 and TRBJ1-2; the match to TRBD1 covers 7 bases. The CDR3 contains 16 residues. The V gene's germline CDR1 is MDHEN and CDR2 SYDVKM. The junction had 16 bases not matched to a gene; V was cut back by 4 bases and J by 8 bases. The CDR3 loop is CASSSFNRGQNQGYTF. The CDR3, as DNA: TGTGCCAGCAGTTCTTTCAATCGGGGACAGAACCAAGGCTACACCTTC.

The V and J genes are TRBV29-1 and TRBJ2-2; 7 nucleotides align to TRBD1. The trim removed 4 bases at V and 6 bases at J, leaving 5 bases unmatched. CDR3 length: 13 residues. The germline gives CDR1 SQVTM, CDR2 ANQGSEA. CDR3 residues: CSVGPDRAGELFF. The CDR3 DNA sequence: TGCAGCGTTGGCCCTGACAGGGCCGGGGAGCTGTTTTTT.

This clone appeared a single time. The V gene is TRBV30, the J gene TRBJ1-1; no clear D gene. The length of the CDR3 is 11 residues. V lost 4 bases to trimming and J lost 4 bases, with 7 bases between them. Germline V CDR1 and CDR2: GTSNPN, SVGIG (reference sequence). CDR3 nucleotide sequence: TGTGCCTGGACTCCGAGCACTGAAGCTTTCTTT. It is translated as CAWTPSTEAFF.

This chain links TRBV9 with TRBJ2-1, with TRBD2 matching over 7 bases. Trimming at V came to 1 base and at J to 8 bases, leaving 9 bases not matched to a gene. This CDR3 has 15 amino acids. In germline, CDR1 is SGDLS, CDR2 YYNGEE. For the CDR3, the DNA is TGTGCCAGCAGCGTACTGGGGGAGGGAAGTTATGAGCAGTTCTTC. It specifies CASSVLGEGSYEQFF.

This clone was recorded once. The genes are TRBV6-6 and TRBJ2-7, with 12 bases aligning to TRBD2. The V segment lost 6 bases and the J segment 1 base; nucleotides outside the gene matches: 7. CDR1 MNHNY and CDR2 SVGAGI come from the germline V gene (reference sequence). This CDR3 region has 16 residues. The CDR3 loop reads CASSYLGTSGSYEQYF. The CDR3, as DNA: TGTGCCAGCAGCTATTTAGGGACTAGCGGGTCCTACGAGCAGTACTTC.

The V gene is TRBV11-2, the J gene TRBJ1-2; D is ambiguous. V shed 5 bases and J shed 4 bases, with 14 bases lying between them. The CDR3 loop spans 14 amino acids. Germline CDR1 and CDR2: SGHAT and FQNNGV. The CDR3 region is CASSQSGRSYGYTF. The CDR3 DNA sequence: TGTGCCAGCAGCCAAAGCGGGAGAAGCTATGGCTACACCTTC.

The chain has TRBV6-5 and TRBJ1-1, with D perhaps TRBD1 (6 bases). Per germline, CDR1 MNHEY and CDR2 SVGAGI. The ends were cut back, 6 bases at V and 10 bases at J, with 18 bases in the middle. This CDR3 spans 13 amino acids. CDR3 sequence reads: CASRPGQLSGAFF. CDR3 in DNA: TGTGCCAGCAGACCCGGACAGCTCTCCGGAGCTTTCTTT.

The J gene is TRBJ2-2, the V gene TRBV10-3; D is tentatively TRBD1 or TRBD2 (5 bases each). This CDR3 has 14 residues. CDR1 is ENHRY and CDR2 is SYGVKD in the germline V gene. With 4 bases removed from V and 1 base from J, the gap between germline ends came to 7 bases. The CDR3 is CAISGGVNTGELFF. CDR3 coding DNA: TGTGCCATCAGTGGAGGGGTGAACACCGGGGAGCTGTTTTTT.

V is TRBV19 and J is TRBJ2-1; a possible D gene is TRBD2 (5 bases). Germline CDR1 reads LNHDA; CDR2 reads SQIVND (reference sequence). V lost 7 bases to trimming and J lost 3 bases, with 10 bases between them. There are 13 residues in the CDR3. The CDR3 region is CASNMGDYNEQFF. DNA of the CDR3: TGTGCCAGTAATATGGGAGACTACAATGAGCAGTTCTTC.

V and J are TRBV19 and TRBJ2-5, with D tentatively TRBD1 (5 bases). Between the trimmed V and J ends, which lost 3 bases and 5 bases, there was a span of 10 bases. CDR3 length equals 13 residues. Germline V CDR1 and CDR2: LNHDA, SQIVND (reference sequence). CDR3 nucleotides: TGTGCCAGTAGTATGGGCAGGGCGGAGACCCAGTACTTC. It is translated as CASSMGRAETQYF.

The rearrangement uses TRBV28 and TRBJ2-5; unclear D gene. Germline CDR1 reads MDHEN; CDR2 reads SYDVKM. V lost 4 bases to trimming and J lost 3 bases, with 12 bases between them. This CDR3 has 14 amino acids. As DNA, the CDR3 is TGTGCCAGCAGTTACCCTAGATTAGAAGAGACCCAGTACTTC. Translating gives CASSYPRLEETQYF.

The rearrangement uses TRBV14 and TRBJ2-1; D tentatively fits TRBD1 or TRBD2 (5 bases each). Germline loops: CDR1 SGHDN, CDR2 FVKESK. This CDR3 contains 16 residues. Between the trimmed V and J ends, which lost 4 bases and 10 bases, there was a span of 23 bases. CDR3 protein: CASSRRGVPGASEQFF. For the CDR3, the DNA is TGTGCCAGCAGCCGCCGGGGAGTCCCCGGGGCAAGCGAGCAGTTCTTC. Together with reference TRBV14 and TRBJ2-1, the CDR3 gives the full variable domain: EAGVTQFPSHSVIEKGQTVTLRCDPISGHDNLYWYRRVMGKEIKFLLHFVKESKQDESGMPNNRFLAERTGGTYSTLKVQPAELEDSGVYFCASSRRGVPGASEQFFGPGTRLTVL.

The chain couples TRBV5-6 to TRBJ1-2; D is uncertain. CDR3 length: 15 residues. Germline CDR1 SGHDT, CDR2 YYEEEE. The V end lost 2 bases, the J end lost 1 base, and 12 bases lay between the germline ends. This CDR3 reads CASSFAHRFNYGYTF. CDR3 in DNA: TGTGCCAGCAGCTTCGCCCACCGATTTAACTATGGCTACACCTTC.

This clone was seen a handful of times. The rearrangement joins TRBV29-1 to TRBJ1-1; D unresolved. Trimming took off 6 bases at V and 1 base at J, with 9 bases between the two ends. This CDR3 has 12 amino acids. The V gene's germline CDR1 is SQVTM and CDR2 ANQGSEA. CDR3: CSVELANTEAFF. The DNA of the CDR3 is TGCAGCGTGGAACTTGCGAACACTGAAGCTTTCTTT.

V is TRBV7-5 and J is TRBJ2-7; TRBD1 is the table's D call and was not checked against the DNA. TRBV7-5 is designated a pseudogene. The CDR3 covers 17 residues. The CDR3 loop is CARSYGGTGRILREQYF. Written as DNA, the CDR3 is TGTGCCAGAAGCTATGGCGGGACAGGGAGGATACTACGCGAGCAGTACTTC.

The genes are TRBV9 and TRBJ1-2; D ambiguous. With 0 bases removed from V and 5 bases from J, the gap between germline ends came to 5 bases. Looked up from germline, CDR1 is SGDLS and CDR2 is YYNGEE. The CDR3 consists of 12 residues. In DNA form, the CDR3 reads TGTGCCAGCAGCGTAGTGGGGTATGGCTACACCTTC. It encodes CASSVVGYGYTF.

This chain joins TRBV4-2 and TRBJ2-3; 8 nucleotides match TRBD2. This CDR3 is built from 15 residues. With V trimmed by 5 bases and J by 2 bases, 6 bases remained unmatched. Germline values: CDR1 LGHNA, CDR2 YNFKEQ. The CDR3 DNA sequence: TGTGCCAGCAGCACGGGGACTAGGCTCACAGATACGCAGTATTTT. It specifies CASSTGTRLTDTQYF.

This clone came up a few times. The chain is built from TRBV2 and TRBJ2-1; 7 bases align to TRBD1. The V and J ends lost 6 bases and 2 bases, in that order; junction bases with no gene match: 4. From germline, CDR1 is SNHLY and CDR2 FYNNEI. The CDR3 contains 14 residues. CDR3 region: CASRERGPYNEQFF. The CDR3 DNA sequence: TGTGCCAGCAGAGAGAGGGGGCCCTACAATGAGCAGTTCTTC.